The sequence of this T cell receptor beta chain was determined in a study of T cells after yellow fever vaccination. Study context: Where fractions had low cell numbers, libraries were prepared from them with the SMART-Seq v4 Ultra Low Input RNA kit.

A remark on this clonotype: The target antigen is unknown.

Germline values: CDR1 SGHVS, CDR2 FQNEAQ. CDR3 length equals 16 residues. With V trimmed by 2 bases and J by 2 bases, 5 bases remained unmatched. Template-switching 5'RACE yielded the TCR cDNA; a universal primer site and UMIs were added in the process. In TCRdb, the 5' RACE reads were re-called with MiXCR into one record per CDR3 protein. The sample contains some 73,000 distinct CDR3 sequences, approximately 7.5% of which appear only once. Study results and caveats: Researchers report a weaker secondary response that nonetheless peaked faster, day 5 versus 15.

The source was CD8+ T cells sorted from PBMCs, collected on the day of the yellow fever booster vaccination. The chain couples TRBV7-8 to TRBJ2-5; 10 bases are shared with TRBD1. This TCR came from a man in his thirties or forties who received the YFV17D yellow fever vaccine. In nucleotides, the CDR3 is TGTGCCAGCAGCTTAACCCCGGGACAGGGGCAAGAGACCCAGTACTTC. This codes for CASSLTPGQGQETQYF.